This T cell receptor (beta chain) was sequenced during a study of T-cell reconstitution after alpha-beta-depleted transplantation in children. Per the germline V gene, CDR1 is SGHAT and CDR2 is FQNNGV. V lost 6 bases to trimming and J lost 9 bases, with 18 bases between them. This CDR3 contains 15 residues. Points on this clonotype: Its antigen is unidentified.

Study-wide results and limits: It was reported that alpha-beta T cells came from several hundred expanded graft clones (about two months after transplant). After one year, T-cell counts and TCRbeta diversity mostly came from new T cells.

Unique molecular identifiers were incorporated into the prepared TCRbeta library. TCRdb re-analysed the PCR reads in MiXCR, keeping a single row per CDR3 protein. Of 700,000 to 850,000 distinct CDR3 sequences listed, roughly 15% are singletons. This sequence joins TRBV11-2 and TRBJ2-6; D is undetermined. This receptor was taken from a male patient between 5 and 17 years old who had a stem cell transplant for acute lymphoblastic leukemia, so the T cells may come from the graft donor. The input for sequencing was PBMCs, mostly from graft donor cells, taken 360 days after TCRalphabeta/CD19-depleted stem cell transplant. This CDR3 reads CASRQPGGSINVLTF. The DNA of the CDR3 is TGTGCCAGCAGACAGCCAGGCGGTTCGATCAACGTCCTGACTTTC.